This TCR beta chain was profiled in a study of OX40 agonist ivuxolimab in advanced cancers. Study-wide background: Patients in dose escalation had liver, melanoma, kidney or head and neck cancers.

Study conclusions and caveats: Both CD4+ and CD8+ T cell populations in blood had undergone clonal expansion by week 6 at 0.1 to 3.0 mg/kg.

Trimming cost V 6 bases and J 4 bases, with 12 bases left between them. The CDR3 has 12 amino acids. Looked up from germline, CDR1 is SQVTM and CDR2 is ANQGSEA. As regards this clone: Its antigen is unknown.

TCRdb keeps only in-frame clones here, not all; method: immunoSEQ multiplex PCR. The repertoire holds 50,000 to 60,000 clones, 80% to 90% seen once, with approximately 7% in the top ten. The chain carries TRBV29-1 and TRBJ2-5; TRBD1 might be the D (5 bases). This TCR derives from an adult with an advanced solid tumor such as melanoma, head and neck, liver or kidney cancer. Here the sequenced sample was CD4+ or CD8+ T cells sorted from blood, taken in a trial of the OX40 agonist ivuxolimab. CDR3 amino acids: CSVAGNRETQYF. In DNA form, the CDR3 reads TGCAGCGTCGCAGGGAATCGAGAGACCCAGTACTTC. The whole variable domain, filled in from reference TRBV29-1 and TRBJ2-5, reads SAVISQKPSRDICQRGTSLTIQCQVDSQVTMMFWYRQQPGQSLTLIATANQGSEATYESGFVIDKFPISRPNLTFSTLTVSNMSPEDSSIYLCSVAGNRETQYFGPGTRLLVL.